The rows below give T cell receptor beta chains drawn from one sample of a study of vaccination and CD4 T cells after COVID-19. TCRdb processed the PCR reads anew with MiXCR; each CDR3 protein has one entry. The table lists about 20,000 distinct CDR3 sequences, 55% of them singletons. These TCRs' antigens remain unknown. Sequencing was done on a sample of CD4+ T cells from blood, cultured in vitro. The receptors originated from a human donor who had recovered from COVID-19. CDR3s include the opening cysteine and the closing phenylalanine or tryptophan. D genes are given only for firm matches. Clone sizes are given selectively: once, few, many, or a class where the clone is expanded.

j_gene,abundance,v_gene,d_gene,CDR3nt,CDR3aa
TRBJ2-7,NA,TRBV10-3,NA,TGTGCCATCGGTCACAGTAGGGGCTACGAGCAGTACTTC,CAIGHSRGYEQYF
TRBJ2-6,few,TRBV10-3,NA,TGTGCCATCAGAACAGGGCCTGGGGCCAACGTCCTGACTTTC,CAIRTGPGANVLTF
TRBJ2-7,NA,TRBV7-9,NA,TGTGCCAGCAGCTTAGAGGGTGGGAGGACATCCGAGCAGTACTTC,CASSLEGGRTSEQYF
TRBJ2-1,NA,TRBV28,TRBD1,TGTGCCAGCAGTTTACGATGGGGGACAGGCTACAATGAGCAGTTCTTC,CASSLRWGTGYNEQFF
TRBJ1-2,NA,TRBV28,NA,TGTGCCAGCAGCTCGGGGCGAAATGGTTATGGCTACACCTTC,CASSSGRNGYGYTF
TRBJ2-5,few,TRBV5-4,TRBD2,TGTGCCAGCAGCTTGGGTGGAGCGGGACAAGAGACCCAGTACTTC,CASSLGGAGQETQYF
TRBJ2-3,NA,TRBV28,NA,TGTGCCAGCATTAGTCTAGCTAGCACAGATACGCAGTATTTT,CASISLASTDTQYF
TRBJ1-1,NA,TRBV6-2/TRBV6-3,NA,TGTGCCAGCAAGCGGAGTGACAGAGACACTGAAGCTTTCTTT,CASKRSDRDTEAFF
TRBJ1-6,once,TRBV7-8,NA,TGTGTCAGCAGCTTAGATCGTGGGCTTTCACCCCTCCACTTT,CVSSLDRGLSPLHF
TRBJ2-2,NA,TRBV19,TRBD2,TGTGCCAGTAGTACCCTTCTAGGGGCGGGGGTACCAACCGGGGAGCTGTTTTTT,CASSTLLGAGVPTGELFF
TRBJ2-1,NA,TRBV9,NA,TGTGCCAGCAGCGTTACAGGGACCTCCTACAATGAGCAGTTCTTC,CASSVTGTSYNEQFF
TRBJ1-5,NA,TRBV12-3/TRBV12-4,NA,TGTGCCAGCAGCCCAACGGGGGGCCTTTGGAGCAATCAGCCCCAGCATTTT,CASSPTGGLWSNQPQHF
TRBJ1-3,few,TRBV20-1,NA,TGCAGTGCTGTTACAGGGAGGAGAAACACCATATATTTT,CSAVTGRRNTIYF
TRBJ2-6,NA,TRBV20-1,NA,TGCAGTGCTAGATCCGGTGGACATCACTCTGGGGCCAACGCCCTGACTTTC,CSARSGGHHSGANALTF
TRBJ1-5,few,TRBV28,NA,TGTGCCAGCAGTTTAGTGACTGGGACCAATCAGCCCCAGCATTTT,CASSLVTGTNQPQHF
TRBJ2-5,few,TRBV27,NA,TGTGCCAGCAGTAGAAAACCCCAAGAGACCCAGTACTTC,CASSRKPQETQYF
TRBJ2-3,few,TRBV5-4,NA,TGTGCCAGCAGCTTGGTGTCTAGCCCAGATACGCAGTATTTT,CASSLVSSPDTQYF
TRBJ1-1,NA,TRBV12-5,NA,TGTGCTAGTGGTTTGGTATTGGGGGAGGGCACTGAAGCTTTCTTT,CASGLVLGEGTEAFF
TRBJ2-3,NA,TRBV29-1,NA,TGCAGCGAATCTGCGGTCACAGATACGCAGTATTTT,CSESAVTDTQYF
TRBJ2-7,NA,TRBV5-5,NA,TGTGCCAGCAGCTTGGCGGGACAACCCTCCTACGAGCAGTACTTC,CASSLAGQPSYEQYF
TRBJ2-5,NA,TRBV18,TRBD2,TGTGCCAGCTCACCACCGTTGAGCTTCCGACTAGCGGGGAGGGAGACCCAGTACTTC,CASSPPLSFRLAGRETQYF
TRBJ2-3,NA,TRBV7-9,TRBD1,TGTGCCAGCAGCAAGACAGGGTTAGCAGATACGCAGTATTTT,CASSKTGLADTQYF
TRBJ1-2,few,TRBV7-9,NA,TGTGCCAGCAGCCCCAGACAGGATGGCTACACCTTC,CASSPRQDGYTF
TRBJ1-6,NA,TRBV12-3/TRBV12-4,NA,TGTGCCAGCAGTTTTCGGGGGAGGGATTCACCCCTCCACTTT,CASSFRGRDSPLHF
TRBJ1-2,NA,TRBV7-6,NA,TGTGCCAGCAGCTTCGCCGGGGGATATGGCTACACCTTC,CASSFAGGYGYTF
TRBJ1-2,NA,TRBV5-4,TRBD1,TGTGCCAGCAGCCCCGGGACAGGGGGCAGTGGCTACACCTTC,CASSPGTGGSGYTF
TRBJ2-1,NA,TRBV27,TRBD2,TGTGCCAGCAGTTCCCGACTCAGACTAGCGGGGGAAAACAATGAGCAGTTCTTC,CASSSRLRLAGENNEQFF
TRBJ2-7,NA,TRBV5-1,NA,TGCGCCAGCAGCTTGCAATCGTCGGGGGACGAGCAGTACTTC,CASSLQSSGDEQYF
TRBJ2-5,once,TRBV10-3,TRBD1,TGTGCCATCAGCCCGACAGGGGGCTCCCAAGAGACCCAGTACTTC,CAISPTGGSQETQYF
TRBJ1-2,NA,TRBV20-1,TRBD1,TGCAGTGCTAGTAACAACCGACAGGGGGCGGAGGGCTACACCTTC,CSASNNRQGAEGYTF
TRBJ2-3,NA,TRBV19,NA,TGTGCCAGTACCCTAGGTGGGACAACTAGCACAGATACGCAGTATTTT,CASTLGGTTSTDTQYF
TRBJ1-6,NA,TRBV28,TRBD1,TGTGCCAGCAGTGGACAGGGTTTAGGTAATTCACCCCTCCACTTT,CASSGQGLGNSPLHF
TRBJ2-5,NA,TRBV7-8,TRBD2,TGTGCCAGCAGCTTAGCAGGCGGGGGGGCCGGGGTTGGTCTGGAGACCCAGTACTTC,CASSLAGGGAGVGLETQYF
TRBJ2-5,NA,TRBV5-3,TRBD2,TGTGCCAGAAGCCTCCCGGGACTAGGGGGTTCCCAAGAGACCCAGTACTTC,CARSLPGLGGSQETQYF
TRBJ1-1,NA,TRBV12-3/TRBV12-4,NA,TGTGCCAGCAGGGGCCGAACGGTGGGCACTGAAGCTTTCTTT,CASRGRTVGTEAFF
TRBJ1-5,NA,TRBV7-7,TRBD1,TGTGCTAGCAGCTTAGACAGGGGTCAGCCCCAGCATTTT,CASSLDRGQPQHF
TRBJ2-1,NA,TRBV9,TRBD2,TGTGCCAGCAGCCTCACTACCGGGACTAGCGGGAGTGGCGAGCAGTTCTTC,CASSLTTGTSGSGEQFF
TRBJ1-1,once,TRBV19,NA,TGTGCCAGTAGTCCGTCTATAAGAGGAACTGAAGCTTTCTTT,CASSPSIRGTEAFF
TRBJ1-6,NA,TRBV6-1,NA,TGTGCCAGCAGCCCCGGAGGGGGGCCCAATTCACCCCTCCACTTT,CASSPGGGPNSPLHF
TRBJ2-1,NA,TRBV12-3/TRBV12-4,NA,TGTGCCAGCTCGGATGAGCAGTTCTTC,CASSDEQFF
TRBJ2-3,NA,TRBV2,TRBD2,TGTGCCAGCAACCCACTAGCGGCGAAAAGCACAGATACGCAGTATTTT,CASNPLAAKSTDTQYF
TRBJ2-1,few,TRBV19,NA,TGTGCCAGTAGTGCCCCTGAGCCCAGATACAATGAGCAGTTCTTC,CASSAPEPRYNEQFF
TRBJ2-3,NA,TRBV2,NA,TGTGCCAGCAGACAGGGGCGGGATTACACGCAGTATTTT,CASRQGRDYTQYF
TRBJ1-2,NA,TRBV7-2,NA,TGTGCCAGCAGCTTAGACAGGGCTGCGGGCTACACCTTC,CASSLDRAAGYTF
TRBJ2-5,NA,TRBV4-3,NA,TGCGCCAGCAGCCAAGGCCCGACGCGCGGGCAAGAGACCCAGTACTTC,CASSQGPTRGQETQYF
TRBJ2-5,few,TRBV20-1,NA,TGCAGTGCTAGGCAACAGGGAAGGCATCGGGAGACCCAGTACTTC,CSARQQGRHRETQYF